Detailed here is one T cell receptor (beta chain). Original methodology: Counts of nucleated cells, estimated from reference gene primer amplification, were obtained. Using immunoSEQ multiplex PCR, the repertoire was profiled, and TCRdb retains in-frame clones only, with some absent. V and J calls and clone size are as listed in that table; D and trimming were resolved from the DNA. Among roughly 300,000 clones listed, roughly nine tenths were seen once. It was during active infection that Seattle patients were enrolled and then longitudinally followed. These data belong to a study of blood T cell repertoires in COVID-19. In the study overall: Samples of COVID-19 (acute and convalescent) were obtained from the United States, Italy and Spain. T cells, B-cell-depleted T cells, or PBMCs supplied cDNA or gDNA.

V lost 7 bases and J lost 7, with 16 bases in between. The CDR3 has 13 residues. CDR1 is LNHDA, CDR2 SQIVND, per germline (reference sequence). This sequence joins TRBV19 and TRBJ1-1; maybe TRBD1 (5 bases). Sequenced input: peripheral blood. The source is a woman younger than 45 with COVID-19, enrolled during active disease. The DNA of the CDR3 is TGTGCCAGTACCTCCAGGGCAGGTAGTGAAGCTTTCTTT. This sequence encodes CASTSRAGSEAFF.